This T cell receptor beta chain was profiled in a study of human T cells and chemical hapten exposure (dated by TCRdb to the early 2020s). General notes on the study: For sensitization, 2% DPC in acetone was applied to a roughly 2 cm by roughly 2 cm area of upper inner arm skin. Throughout the study period of around 24 weeks, patients also received therapeutic DPC doses to the scalp every week. Patch testing was performed on the upper back with Finn chambers containing 0.01% DPC, and the patch tests were scored after 6 days according to International Contact Dermatitis Research Group standards. Most of the patients in the cohort were female, and the cohort covered alopecia areata with under or over 50% scalp involvement, alopecia totalis and alopecia universalis. Libraries were pooled for sequencing, and per-sample TCR yields varied mainly because of small differences in library volumes within the pool. In alopecia patients, the study followed how the peripheral blood TCR repertoire changed in vivo over primary and secondary sensitization to diphenylcyclopropenone (DPC), a hapten. Blood was sampled from patients pre-sensitization (week 0) and at 2, 6 and about 24 weeks after DPC sensitization. Twenty-nine alopecia patients provided blood for TCR sequencing at one to four time points (pre-sensitization, 2, 6 and 24 weeks).

This clonotype came up a few times. The antigen it binds to is not known. Per-nucleotide qualities are absent, and no much larger clonotype sits a single base away. Results the study describes overall, beyond this receptor: After repeated subsampling, the strength of the expansion versus patch-test correlation and the threshold at which it became significant changed. All patients had alopecia, a presumed autoimmune disease, so their immune response might differ from that of healthy individuals. A positive correlation was found between the number of PT1 expanded TCRs and patch test score, with significance reached at thresholds 8, 16 and 32 but not 4. Significantly more large CDR3 similarity clusters were formed by expanded TCRs than by pre-sensitization or healthy control sets, consistent with antigen-driven responses. DPC sensitization did not change how many TCRs were above 1 in 1000 frequency, and no evidence was found of alterations in global repertoire structure.

This specimen's time point label, per the study, means: pre-sensitization, week 0. Read against the paper, the sample's treatment or condition label means: therapeutic diphenylcyclopropenone sensitization with weekly scalp DPC. Blood at each patch-test visit was drawn before the patch test was applied. To be eligible, patients had to be aged 18 to 70, diagnosed with alopecia and judged suitable for DPC therapy, while pregnant patients were excluded. Total RNA was isolated from unfractionated whole blood collected in Tempus Blood RNA tubes. The receptor library was made with RACE. This sample was sequenced with a NextSeq 500. During library preparation, unique molecular identifiers were attached to individual cDNA molecules so that TCRs could be counted quantitatively and reproducibly. Both TCR alpha and TCR beta chains were sequenced from each blood RNA sample. As for the authors' bioinformatics: The median number of TCRs per sample was over 95,000, ranging from 23,224 to 690,600. V, J and CDR3 annotation of the TCR reads was performed with the Decombinator software suite. To make PS versus PT1 abundance plots, every sample was subsampled to the same number of TCRs (28,000). Expanded TCRs were defined as absent before sensitization and observed at least eight times at the 2-week time point. TCRdb itself trimmed the public reads at Q25 with fastp, ran MiXCR and retained productive beta chains. Here each entry gathers all rows of one CDR3 protein and keeps the most common genes and DNA. The V and J calls and clone size are TCRdb's, not the authors'. In all, the sample holds 52,000 or so distinct CDR3 sequences, and approximately 10% of those were seen once. 8% to 10% of the sample is held by the ten biggest clonotypes.

CDR1 and CDR2, looked up from the germline V gene, are SGHDN and FVKESK. From the cysteine through the phenylalanine, the CDR3 covers 15 amino acids. Only the CDR3 DNA is retained, 45 bases long and in frame from the first base. V trim: 6 bases; J trim: 3 bases; unmatched bases: 6. This material consisted of whole blood, taken in connection with sensitization to the hapten diphenylcyclopropenone (DPC). The sequence links TRBV14 to TRBJ2-7, and 12 junctional nucleotides match TRBD1. This sequence was found in a middle-aged man with alopecia areata. Some clones in this sample may be carry-over from other donors' samples. Here the CDR3 is given as CASSWGQGAYYEQYF. The DNA sequence reads TGTGCCAGCAGTTGGGGACAGGGGGCTTACTACGAGCAGTACTTC.